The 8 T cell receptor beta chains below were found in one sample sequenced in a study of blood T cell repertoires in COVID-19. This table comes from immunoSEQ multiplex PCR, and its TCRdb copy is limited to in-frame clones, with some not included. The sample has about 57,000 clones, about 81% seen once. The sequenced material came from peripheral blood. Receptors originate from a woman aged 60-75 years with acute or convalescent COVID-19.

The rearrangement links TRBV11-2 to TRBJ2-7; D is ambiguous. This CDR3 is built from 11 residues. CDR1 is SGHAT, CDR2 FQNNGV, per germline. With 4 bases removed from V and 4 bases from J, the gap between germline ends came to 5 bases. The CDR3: CASSSNYEQYF. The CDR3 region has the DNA TGTGCCAGCAGCTCCAATTACGAGCAGTACTTC. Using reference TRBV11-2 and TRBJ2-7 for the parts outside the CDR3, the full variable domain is EAGVAQSPRYKIIEKRQSVAFWCNPISGHATLYWYQQILGQGPKLLIQFQNNGVVDDSQLPKDRFSAERLKGVDSTLKIQPAKLEDSAVYLCASSSNYEQYFGPGTRLTVT.

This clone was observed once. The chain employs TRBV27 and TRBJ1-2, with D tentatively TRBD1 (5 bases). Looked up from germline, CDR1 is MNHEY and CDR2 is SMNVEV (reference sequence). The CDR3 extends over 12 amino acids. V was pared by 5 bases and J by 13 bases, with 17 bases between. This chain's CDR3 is CASSTLGQGTTF. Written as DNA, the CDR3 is TGTGCCAGCAGTACCCTGGGGCAGGGAACCACCTTC.

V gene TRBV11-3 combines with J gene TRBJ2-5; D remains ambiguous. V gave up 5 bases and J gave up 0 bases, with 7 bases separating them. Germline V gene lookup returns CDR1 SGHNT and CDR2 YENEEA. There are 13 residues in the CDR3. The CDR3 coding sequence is TGTGCCAGCAGCATACAGTACCAAGAGACCCAGTACTTC. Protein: CASSIQYQETQYF.

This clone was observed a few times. In DNA form, the CDR3 reads TGTGCCAGCAGCCGCCAGGGGAGGGGAGGCACCGGGGAGCTGTTTTTT. This gives the protein CASSRQGRGGTGELFF. This sequence joins TRBV5-5 and TRBJ2-2; tentative D call: TRBD2 (7 bases). Looked up from germline, CDR1 is SGHKS and CDR2 is YYEKEE (reference sequence). This CDR3 spans 16 amino acids. The germline V and J ends were trimmed by 4 bases and 4 bases, with 17 bases remaining between them.

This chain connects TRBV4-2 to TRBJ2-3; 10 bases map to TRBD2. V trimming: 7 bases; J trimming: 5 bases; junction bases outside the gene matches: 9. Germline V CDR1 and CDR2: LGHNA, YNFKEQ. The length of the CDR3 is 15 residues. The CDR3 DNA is TGTGCCAGCACCCTTAGCGGGGGGCTTGGAGATACGCAGTATTTT. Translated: CASTLSGGLGDTQYF.

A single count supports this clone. The CDR3 region is CATSRDPDQPQHF. DNA for the CDR3: TGTGCCACCAGCAGAGATCCTGATCAGCCCCAGCATTTT. The chain has TRBV15 and TRBJ1-5, with D uncertain. Germline CDR1 reads LNHNV; CDR2 reads YYDKDF (reference sequence). V lost 0 bases to trimming and J lost 5 bases, with 5 bases between them. This CDR3 is built from 13 residues.

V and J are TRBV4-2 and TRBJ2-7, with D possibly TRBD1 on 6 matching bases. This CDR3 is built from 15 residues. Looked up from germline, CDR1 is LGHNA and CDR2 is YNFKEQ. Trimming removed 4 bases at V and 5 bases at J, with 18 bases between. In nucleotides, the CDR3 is TGTGCCAGCAGCCGCGAGATTAGGACAGAGAACGAGCAGTACTTC. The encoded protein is CASSREIRTENEQYF.

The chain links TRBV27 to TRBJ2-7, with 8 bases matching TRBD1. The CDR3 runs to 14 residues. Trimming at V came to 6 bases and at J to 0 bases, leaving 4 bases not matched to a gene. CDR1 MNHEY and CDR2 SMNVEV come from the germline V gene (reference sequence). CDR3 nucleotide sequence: TGTGCCAGCAGAGACAGGGGCAGCTCCTACGAGCAGTACTTC. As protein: CASRDRGSSYEQYF.